The 18 T cell receptor beta chains below come from one sample, sequenced in a study of blood T cell repertoires in COVID-19. Generated by immunoSEQ multiplex PCR, the TCRdb table keeps only in-frame clones and is missing some. Altogether approximately 86,000 clones are present, around 89% being singletons, with the ten largest covering around 8.6%. The specimen sequenced was peripheral blood. The receptors derive from a man in his forties or fifties with acute or convalescent COVID-19.

The chain uses TRBV5-6 and TRBJ1-2, with 7 nucleotides matching TRBD1. Per the germline V gene, CDR1 is SGHDT and CDR2 is YYEEEE. The CDR3 totals 14 residues. V lost 1 base and J lost 4; bases outside the gene matches: 4. The CDR3 protein is CASSLTGAIYGYTF. For the CDR3, the DNA is TGTGCCAGCAGCTTGACAGGGGCTATCTATGGCTACACCTTC.

CDR3 in DNA: TGTGCCAGCAGTTTATCGACAGGGGTAGGAACTAATGAAAAACTGTTTTTT. Its protein product is CASSLSTGVGTNEKLFF. V usage is TRBV27 and J usage is TRBJ1-4, with 8 bases that match TRBD1. Germline assignment: CDR1 MNHEY and CDR2 SMNVEV (reference sequence). This CDR3 contains 17 residues. V lost 0 bases to trimming and J lost 1 base; unmatched junction nucleotides: 4.

The gene calls are TRBV18 and TRBJ2-1; 8 bases fit TRBD1. V was clipped by 6 bases and J by 10 bases; unmatched bases: 17. The CDR3 covers 16 residues. Per germline, CDR1 KGHSH and CDR2 LQKENI. The CDR3 loop is CASSKRGGQGVLEQFF. CDR3 nucleotide sequence: TGTGCCAGCTCCAAAAGGGGAGGACAGGGCGTACTCGAGCAGTTCTTC.

The chain couples TRBV25-1 to TRBJ1-3; 8 bases map to TRBD1. CDR1 and CDR2 (germline): MGHDK, SYGVNS. The junction had 5 bases not matched to a gene; V was cut back by 6 bases and J by 4 bases. This CDR3 comprises 14 residues. The CDR3 sequence is CASSWQGAGNTIYF. The CDR3 region has the DNA TGTGCCAGCAGCTGGCAGGGGGCGGGAAACACCATATATTTT. Drawing the rest from reference TRBV25-1 and TRBJ1-3, the complete variable domain is EADIYQTPRYLVIGTGKKITLECSQTMGHDKMYWYQQDPGMELHLIHYSYGVNSTEKGDLSSESTVSRIRTEHFPLTLESARPSHTSQYLCASSWQGAGNTIYFGEGSWLTVV.

The rearrangement uses TRBV5-1 and TRBJ2-3; a possible D gene is TRBD2 (5 bases). The CDR3 runs to 14 residues. V was trimmed by 4 bases and J by 0 bases, leaving 9 bases between them. Germline V gene sequence: CDR1 SGHRS, CDR2 YFSETQ. CDR3 nucleotide sequence: TGCGCCAGCAGCCCGGAGGCTAGCACAGATACGCAGTATTTT. Translating it yields CASSPEASTDTQYF.

V and J are TRBV2 and TRBJ1-1; D is unresolved. Trimming took 3 bases from V and 5 from J, leaving 13 bases between them. CDR1 is SNHLY, CDR2 FYNNEI, per germline. The CDR3 sequence is 14 residues long. CDR3 in DNA: TGTGCCAGCAGTGAGTTGGCAGGAAGAACTGAAGCTTTCTTT. Protein: CASSELAGRTEAFF.

The J gene is TRBJ2-5, the V gene TRBV18, with 8 nucleotides matching TRBD1. Germline values: CDR1 KGHSH, CDR2 LQKENI. The CDR3 has 14 residues. V shed 5 bases, J shed 3 bases, and the junction held 5 bases outside the gene matches. CDR3 bases: TGTGCCAGCTCAAGCAGGGGGCAGAAAGAGACCCAGTACTTC. It translates to CASSSRGQKETQYF.

CDR3 coding DNA: TGTGCCAGCTCACCACCGATCGCGGGGGCGGAGACCCAGTACTTC. It codes for CASSPPIAGAETQYF. The V gene is TRBV18, the J gene TRBJ2-5; the D gene is possibly TRBD2 (7 bases). Trimming removed 0 bases at V and 5 bases at J, with 13 bases between. CDR3 length equals 15 residues. Germline assignment: CDR1 KGHSH and CDR2 LQKENI.

This clone showed up just once. The chain combines TRBV6-1 with TRBJ1-2; a possible D gene is TRBD1 (5 bases). The ends were cut back, 1 base at V and 3 bases at J, with 9 bases in the middle. The CDR3 spans 14 residues. Germline CDR1 and CDR2: MNHNS and SASEGT. CDR3 sequence reads: CASSEGGADYGYTF. The CDR3 region has the DNA TGTGCCAGCAGTGAAGGGGGCGCCGACTATGGCTACACCTTC.

The rearrangement joins TRBV5-1 to TRBJ1-1; unclear D gene. The CDR3 extends over 14 amino acids. Germline CDR1 is SGHRS and CDR2 is YFSETQ. V was clipped by 4 bases and J by 4 bases, with 14 bases between them. The DNA of the CDR3 is TGCGCCAGCAGCAAGGAGGGTATGAGCACTGAAGCTTTCTTT. Its protein is CASSKEGMSTEAFF.

The chain carries TRBV6-1 and TRBJ1-2; 7 positions match TRBD1. This CDR3 comprises 15 residues. Germline lookup yields CDR1 MNHNS and CDR2 SASEGT. V gave up 0 bases and J gave up 12 bases; unmatched junction bases: 13. The DNA of the CDR3 is TGTGCCAGCAGTGAAGCAGACAGGGCCCTTTCGAAAGACACCTTC. Its translation is CASSEADRALSKDTF.

This sequence joins TRBV5-1 and TRBJ1-2; a possible D gene is TRBD1 (6 bases). Germline CDR1 and CDR2: SGHRS and YFSETQ. The CDR3 runs to 14 residues. V lost 0 bases, J lost 4 bases, and 10 bases lay in between. CDR3 sequence: CASSLDLQGYGYTF. For the CDR3, the DNA is TGCGCCAGCAGCTTGGATTTACAGGGCTATGGCTACACCTTC.

V and J are TRBV19 and TRBJ2-5; a weak D match, TRBD2 (5 bases). There are 14 residues in the CDR3. The germline V gene encodes CDR1 LNHDA and CDR2 SQIVND (reference sequence). Trimming cost V 5 bases and J 5 bases, with 15 bases left between them. The CDR3 nucleotides are TGTGCCAGTAGTTTGGAGGTGTTCAGGGAGACCCAGTACTTC. Its protein product is CASSLEVFRETQYF.

The CDR3: CAKELSYGYTF. The DNA for the CDR3 is TGTGCTAAGGAACTAAGCTATGGCTACACCTTC. V usage is TRBV30 and J usage is TRBJ1-2; D not certain. CDR1 is GTSNPN, CDR2 SVGIG, per germline (reference sequence). This CDR3 spans 11 amino acids.

The chain links TRBV2 to TRBJ1-2; D not resolved. The CDR3 length is 14 residues. CDR1 and CDR2 (germline): SNHLY, FYNNEI. V shed 4 bases and J shed 3 bases, with 12 bases lying between them. The CDR3 reads CASSAQRSYYGYTF. The CDR3 DNA reads as TGTGCCAGCAGTGCCCAAAGGAGTTACTATGGCTACACCTTC.

CDR3 coding DNA: TGTGCCAGCAGCCAAGAACCGACAGGGGTCGGATTTGGTGGTTCACCCCTCCACTTT. Encoded protein: CASSQEPTGVGFGGSPLHF. This sequence joins TRBV3-1 (or the pseudogene TRBV3-2) and TRBJ1-6, with TRBD1 matching 8 bases. The length of the CDR3 is 19 residues. Trimming cost V 0 bases and J 9 bases; bases outside gene matches: 16. CDR1 is LGHDT and CDR2 is YNNKEL in the germline V gene (reference sequence).

The chain links TRBV27 to TRBJ2-7, with D possibly TRBD2 on 7 matching bases. Trimming removed 6 bases from V and 3 bases from J, with 15 bases in between. Germline lookup yields CDR1 MNHEY and CDR2 SMNVEV (reference sequence). This CDR3 spans 14 amino acids. The CDR3 protein is CASRVTGGHYEQYV. CDR3 nucleotide sequence: TGTGCCAGCAGGGTAACCGGGGGGCACTACGAGCAGTACGTC.

V is TRBV5-1 and J is TRBJ1-2, with D unresolved. This CDR3 comprises 15 residues. Per the germline V gene, CDR1 is SGHRS and CDR2 is YFSETQ. The ends were cut back, 2 bases at V and 10 bases at J, with 21 bases in the middle. The CDR3 spells CASSLRLGGSGYYTF. CDR3 DNA: TGCGCCAGCAGCTTAAGACTCGGTGGATCGGGATACTACACCTTC.